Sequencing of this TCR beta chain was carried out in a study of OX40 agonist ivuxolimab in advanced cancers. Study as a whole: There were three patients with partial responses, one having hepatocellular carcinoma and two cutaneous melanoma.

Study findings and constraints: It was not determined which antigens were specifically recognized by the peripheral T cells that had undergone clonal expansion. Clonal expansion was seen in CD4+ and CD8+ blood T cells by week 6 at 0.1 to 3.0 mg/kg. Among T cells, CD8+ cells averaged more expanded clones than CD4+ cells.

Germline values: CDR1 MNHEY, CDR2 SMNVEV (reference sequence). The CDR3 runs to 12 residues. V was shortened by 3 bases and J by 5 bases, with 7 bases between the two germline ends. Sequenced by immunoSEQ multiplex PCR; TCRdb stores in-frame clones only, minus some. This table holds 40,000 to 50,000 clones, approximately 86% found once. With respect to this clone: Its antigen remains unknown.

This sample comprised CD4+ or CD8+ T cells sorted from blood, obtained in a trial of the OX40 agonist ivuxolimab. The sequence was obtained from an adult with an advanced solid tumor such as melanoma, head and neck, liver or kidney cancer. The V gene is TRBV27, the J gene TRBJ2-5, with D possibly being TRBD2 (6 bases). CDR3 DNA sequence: TGTGCCAGCAGTTTCGGAGGGGAGACCCAGTACTTC. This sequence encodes CASSFGGETQYF.